The following is a T cell receptor beta chain sequence with its context. The table came from immunoSEQ multiplex PCR; TCRdb's copy has only in-frame clones and leaves some out. The sample yields 80,000 or so clones, 84% seen once. This sample is drawn from a study of OX40 agonist ivuxolimab in advanced cancers. Overall study context: Ivuxolimab, which patients received intravenously every 2 weeks, was dosed at 0.01 to 10 mg/kg. Patients with prior anti-PD-1, anti-PD-L1 or anti-CTLA-4 therapy were eligible; about 41% had some.

The CDR3 consists of 15 residues. From germline, CDR1 is SGHRS and CDR2 YFSETQ. Trimming shortened V by 0 bases and J by 0 bases, and 10 bases separated the two germline ends. The sequence was collected from an adult with an advanced solid tumor such as melanoma, head and neck, liver or kidney cancer. The sequencing used CD4+ or CD8+ T cells sorted from blood, collected in a trial of the OX40 agonist ivuxolimab. This chain connects TRBV5-1 to TRBJ2-7, with D perhaps matching TRBD1 (5 bases). CDR3 sequence: CASSLGADSSYEQYF. The CDR3 coding sequence is TGCGCCAGCAGCTTGGGGGCCGACAGCTCCTACGAGCAGTACTTC.